These 22 T cell receptor beta chains were sequenced from one sample in a study of CD8 T cells in ankylosing spondylitis. TCRdb analysed the 5' RACE reads with MiXCR anew, one entry per CDR3 protein. In the table there are around 150,000 distinct CDR3 sequences, under 14% of which are singletons. What was sequenced was blood, either unsorted or a sorted T cell fraction (not recorded which). The receptor source for this set is a male donor with ankylosing spondylitis or in good health (not recorded which).

This clonotype was detected ten times or more. J is TRBJ2-7 and V is TRBV11-2; D gene unclear. The CDR3 covers 12 residues. The germline V gene has CDR1 SGHAT and CDR2 FQNNGV. V was shortened by 5 bases and J by 3 bases, with 8 bases between the two germline ends. The CDR3 bases are TGTGCCAGCAGCCCCCCCCACTACGAGCAGTACTTC. Protein: CASSPPHYEQYF. The full variable domain, rest sourced from reference TRBV11-2 and TRBJ2-7, is EAGVAQSPRYKIIEKRQSVAFWCNPISGHATLYWYQQILGQGPKLLIQFQNNGVVDDSQLPKDRFSAERLKGVDSTLKIQPAKLEDSAVYLCASSPPHYEQYFGPGTRLTVT.

This clonotype was seen at least ten times. The chain recombines TRBV20-1 with TRBJ2-1, with 8 bases matching TRBD2. J was trimmed by 7 bases and V by 6 bases; bases with no gene match: 11. Germline V CDR1 and CDR2: DFQATT, SNEGSKA (reference sequence). The length of the CDR3 is 14 residues. The CDR3 loop is CSAPPAGGRNEQFF. DNA of the CDR3: TGCAGTGCCCCACCCGCGGGAGGACGAAATGAGCAGTTCTTC.

Ten or more counts support this clonotype. V and J are TRBV20-1 and TRBJ2-4; possible D gene TRBD1, 8 bases. Trimming pared 5 bases from V and 9 bases from J, leaving 17 bases between. The germline CDR1 and CDR2 sequences are DFQATT and SNEGSKA (reference sequence). This CDR3 has 13 residues. CDR3 sequence reads: CSAATGGGGIQYF. The CDR3 coding sequence is TGCAGTGCTGCAACAGGGGGAGGGGGCATTCAGTACTTC.

This clonotype was counted at least ten times. The J gene is TRBJ1-2, the V gene TRBV10-3; D is unresolved. This CDR3 is built from 15 residues. Per the germline V gene, CDR1 is ENHRY and CDR2 is SYGVKD. Trimming removed 2 bases at V and 0 bases at J, with 10 bases between. The DNA of the CDR3 is TGTGCCATCAGTGAGAAAACAGCCGCTAACTATGGCTACACCTTC. Its translation: CAISEKTAANYGYTF.

This clonotype has more than one count but fewer than ten. The chain has TRBV3-1 and TRBJ2-1; D not resolved. CDR1 and CDR2 (germline): LGHDT, YNNKEL (reference sequence). The CDR3 is 19 residues long. Trimming pared 10 bases from V and 0 bases from J, leaving 28 bases between. The CDR3 protein is CAICLLLSFRTDSYNEQFF. The CDR3 DNA reads TGTGCCATCTGTTTATTACTTTCATTTCGGACCGACTCCTACAATGAGCAGTTCTTC.

A remark on this clonotype: A read error may explain this, as a much larger clone is one base away. The CDR3 nucleotides are TGTTCCAGCAGCCTTCTGTTAGGACCAGATACGCAGTATTTT. It yields the protein CSSSLLLGPDTQYF. The chain joins TRBV12-3 or TRBV12-4 to TRBJ2-3; no clear D gene. CDR3 length: 14 residues.

This clonotype was detected ten times or more. The chain is built from TRBV7-9 and TRBJ1-4, with D unclear. The CDR3 sequence is 15 residues long. Trimming removed 5 bases from V and 4 bases from J, with 14 bases in between. Looked up from germline, CDR1 is SEHNR and CDR2 is FQNEAQ (reference sequence). CDR3 nucleotides: TGTGCCAGCAGCCCCAATCTAGGGCTTAATGAAAAACTGTTTTTT. Residues: CASSPNLGLNEKLFF. Using reference TRBV7-9 and TRBJ1-4 for the parts outside the CDR3, the full variable domain is DTGVSQNPRHKITKRGQNVTFRCDPISEHNRLYWYRQTLGQGPEFLTYFQNEAQLEKSRLLSDRFSAERPKGSFSTLEIQRTEQGDSAMYLCASSPNLGLNEKLFFGSGTQLSVL.

The chain has TRBV3-1 and TRBJ2-6; 7 bases fit TRBD2. V gave up 4 bases and J gave up 4 bases; unmatched junction bases: 16. Germline CDR1 is LGHDT and CDR2 is YNNKEL (reference sequence). The CDR3 spans 19 residues. The CDR3 spells CASSPHGGVTVPGANVLTF. As DNA, the CDR3 is TGTGCCAGCAGCCCCCATGGGGGGGTGACGGTTCCCGGGGCCAACGTCCTGACTTTC.

There are many counts of this clonotype. V gene TRBV20-1 combines with J gene TRBJ2-7; D is unresolved. The length of the CDR3 is 10 residues. V was trimmed by 5 bases and J by 4 bases, leaving 6 bases between them. The germline CDR1 and CDR2 sequences are DFQATT and SNEGSKA (reference sequence). CDR3 amino acids: CSAQIYEQYF. CDR3 in DNA: TGCAGTGCTCAGATATACGAGCAGTACTTC.

This clonotype was seen repeatedly, ten times or more. CDR3 nucleotide sequence: TGTGCCAGCAGCGAACAAAAGGGCGTCTGGGGGGAGCTGTTTTTT. Its translation: CASSEQKGVWGELFF. V is TRBV14 and J is TRBJ2-2; D is ambiguous. Germline CDR1 SGHDN, CDR2 FVKESK. The CDR3 has 15 amino acids. V lost 5 bases, J lost 8 bases, and 18 bases lay in between.

The chain joins TRBV12-2 to TRBJ1-1; the DNA was not used to check the table's D call, TRBD1. TRBV12-2 is an annotated pseudogene. This CDR3 region has 16 residues. The DNA for the CDR3 is TGTGCAAGTCGCTTAGCGGACAGAAAAGGTGGCACTGAAGCTTTCTTT. It yields the protein CASRLADRKGGTEAFF.

In this sample, this clonotype turned up many times. The genes are TRBV13 and TRBJ2-2, with a possible D match to TRBD2 (6 bases). The CDR3 totals 13 residues. V lost 8 bases and J lost 8, with 15 bases in between. Germline CDR1 reads PRHDT; CDR2 reads FYEKMQ (reference sequence). CDR3 DNA sequence: TGTGCCAGCCCACGGGGAGGAAGTGGGGAGCTGTTTTTT. It translates to CASPRGGSGELFF.

On this clonotype itself: A much larger clone differs by one base, so this may be a read error. The gene calls are TRBV11-2 and TRBJ2-2; no reliable D call. The CDR3 spans 13 residues. CDR1 and CDR2 from the germline V gene are SGHAT and FQNNGV. The CDR3 protein is CASGLWDTGELFF. In nucleotides, the CDR3 is TGTGCCAGCGGCTTATGGGACACCGGGGAGCTGTTTTTT.

Ten or more counts support this clonotype. This chain's CDR3 is CASSLGQQNEKLFF. CDR3 DNA: TGCGCCAGCAGCCTGGGACAGCAGAATGAAAAACTGTTTTTT. This chain uses TRBV5-1 with TRBJ1-4, with TRBD1 identical over 7 bases. The CDR3 is made up of 14 amino acids. From germline, CDR1 is SGHRS and CDR2 YFSETQ. V was clipped by 4 bases and J by 5 bases; unmatched bases: 5.

This clonotype has at least ten counts. The gene calls are TRBV29-1 and TRBJ2-7, with D maybe TRBD2 (6 bases). CDR1 SQVTM and CDR2 ANQGSEA come from the germline V gene. The CDR3 is 12 residues long. V was clipped by 4 bases and J by 4 bases, with 11 bases between them. This CDR3 is CSVGSGSYEQYF. As DNA, the CDR3 is TGCAGCGTTGGATCCGGGAGTTACGAGCAGTACTTC.

This clonotype showed up many times. The J gene is TRBJ2-4, the V gene TRBV6-5; tentatively, D is TRBD1 (6 bases). Trimming pared 3 bases from V and 8 bases from J, leaving 20 bases between. The CDR3 totals 16 residues. CDR1 and CDR2 from the germline V gene are MNHEY and SVGAGI. CDR3 in DNA: TGTGCCAGCAGTTATTCGCTCGACAGGAGCGTTGACATTCAGTACTTC. It encodes CASSYSLDRSVDIQYF.

The rearrangement joins TRBV18 to TRBJ2-7, with 11 bases matching TRBD1. Germline trimming cut 4 bases from V and 5 bases from J; bases unmatched to any gene: 4. This CDR3 has 14 residues. Germline V lookup: CDR1 KGHSH, CDR2 LQKENI. This CDR3 is CASSRTGQGDEQYF. The CDR3 DNA sequence: TGTGCCAGCTCACGAACGGGACAGGGGGACGAGCAGTACTTC. The full variable domain, rest sourced from reference TRBV18 and TRBJ2-7, is NAGVMQNPRHLVRRRGQEARLRCSPMKGHSHVYWYRQLPEEGLKFMVYLQKENIIDESGMPKERFSAEFPKEGPSILRIQQVVRGDSAAYFCASSRTGQGDEQYFGPGTRLTVT.

This clonotype was seen repeatedly, ten times or more. The genes are TRBV5-1 and TRBJ2-3, with 9 bases lining up with TRBD1. V lost 4 bases and J lost 2; bases outside the gene matches: 11. The length of the CDR3 is 17 residues. From germline, CDR1 is SGHRS and CDR2 YFSETQ. The CDR3 DNA follows: TGCGCCAGCAGCGAGTTTATGGGACAGGGAATCACAGATACGCAGTATTTT. This codes for CASSEFMGQGITDTQYF.

The V gene is TRBV19, the J gene TRBJ2-7, with 11 bases lining up with TRBD1. The germline V gene has CDR1 LNHDA and CDR2 SQIVND (reference sequence). V dropped 2 bases and J dropped 3; count of bases not matched to a gene: 3. The CDR3 is 15 residues long. Here the CDR3 reads CASSIRGQGDYEQYF. In DNA, the CDR3 is TGTGCCAGTAGTATAAGGGGACAGGGGGACTACGAGCAGTACTTC.

The genes are TRBV20-1 and TRBJ2-7; 8 bases match TRBD1. With 4 bases clipped from V and 5 bases from J, the junction kept 7 bases outside the gene matches. Germline V gives CDR1 DFQATT, CDR2 SNEGSKA (reference sequence). The CDR3 is made up of 13 amino acids. This CDR3 reads CSAIRTGSHEQYF. The CDR3 nucleotides read TGCAGTGCTATTCGGACAGGGAGCCACGAGCAGTACTTC.

The sample holds many counts of this clonotype. V gene TRBV6-5 combines with J gene TRBJ1-2, with D unclear. The germline V gene has CDR1 MNHEY and CDR2 SVGAGI. The CDR3 has 15 residues. The V end was cut by 0 bases, the J end by 0 bases, with 8 bases between. The CDR3 DNA reads TGTGCCAGCAGTTACTCAGGCGTAGCTAACTATGGCTACACCTTC. Amino acids: CASSYSGVANYGYTF.

In this sample, this clonotype turned up a few times. This chain connects TRBV29-1 to TRBJ1-1, with a possible D match to TRBD1 (6 bases). Trimming took off 4 bases at V and 6 bases at J, with 18 bases between the two ends. CDR3 size: 14 residues. Germline V gene sequence: CDR1 SQVTM, CDR2 ANQGSEA. The CDR3 loop reads CSVAPIGKGAEAFF. CDR3 bases: TGCAGCGTTGCCCCTATCGGGAAGGGGGCTGAAGCTTTCTTT.